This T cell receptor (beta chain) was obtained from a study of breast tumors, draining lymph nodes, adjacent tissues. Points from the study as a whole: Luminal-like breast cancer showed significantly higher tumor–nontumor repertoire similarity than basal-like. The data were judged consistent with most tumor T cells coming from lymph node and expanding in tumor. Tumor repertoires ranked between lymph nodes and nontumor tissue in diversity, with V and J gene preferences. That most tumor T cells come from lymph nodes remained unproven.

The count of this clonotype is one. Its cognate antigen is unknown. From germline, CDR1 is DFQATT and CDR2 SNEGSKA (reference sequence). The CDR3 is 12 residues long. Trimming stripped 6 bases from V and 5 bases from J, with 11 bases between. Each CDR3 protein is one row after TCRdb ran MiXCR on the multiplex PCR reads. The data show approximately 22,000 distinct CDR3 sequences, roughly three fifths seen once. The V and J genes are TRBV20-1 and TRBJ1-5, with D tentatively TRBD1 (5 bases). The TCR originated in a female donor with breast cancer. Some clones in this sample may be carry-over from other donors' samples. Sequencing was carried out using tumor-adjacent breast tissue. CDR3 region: CSARRGDQPQHF. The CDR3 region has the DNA TGCAGTGCCCGGAGGGGTGATCAGCCCCAGCATTTT.